This paragraph covers one T cell receptor beta chain sequence. Authors' analysis steps: From reference gene primer amplification, estimates of nucleated cell counts were derived. Sequenced by immunoSEQ multiplex PCR; TCRdb stores in-frame clones only, minus some. The DNA was the basis for D and trimming; V, J and clone size are from that table. The table lists 150,000 to 200,000 clones, 75% to 90% of them singletons. Trimming took off 3 bases at V and 3 bases at J, with 10 bases between the two ends. The germline V gene encodes CDR1 MNHEY and CDR2 SMNVEV (reference sequence). The CDR3 runs to 14 residues. This sample stems from a study of blood T cell repertoires in COVID-19. Overall study: Sites in the United States, Italy and Spain provided acute and convalescent COVID-19 samples. PBMCs, B-cell-depleted T cells, or T cells were the source of the cDNA or gDNA that made up the material.

The rearrangement links TRBV27 to TRBJ2-3, with a tentative D call TRBD2 (6 bases). The sequencing sample was made of peripheral blood. This sequence was found in a man aged 70 or older with active or convalescent COVID-19. The DNA for the CDR3 is TGTGCCAGCAGTTTGGGGGGAACAACAGATACGCAGTATTTT. It translates to CASSLGGTTDTQYF.